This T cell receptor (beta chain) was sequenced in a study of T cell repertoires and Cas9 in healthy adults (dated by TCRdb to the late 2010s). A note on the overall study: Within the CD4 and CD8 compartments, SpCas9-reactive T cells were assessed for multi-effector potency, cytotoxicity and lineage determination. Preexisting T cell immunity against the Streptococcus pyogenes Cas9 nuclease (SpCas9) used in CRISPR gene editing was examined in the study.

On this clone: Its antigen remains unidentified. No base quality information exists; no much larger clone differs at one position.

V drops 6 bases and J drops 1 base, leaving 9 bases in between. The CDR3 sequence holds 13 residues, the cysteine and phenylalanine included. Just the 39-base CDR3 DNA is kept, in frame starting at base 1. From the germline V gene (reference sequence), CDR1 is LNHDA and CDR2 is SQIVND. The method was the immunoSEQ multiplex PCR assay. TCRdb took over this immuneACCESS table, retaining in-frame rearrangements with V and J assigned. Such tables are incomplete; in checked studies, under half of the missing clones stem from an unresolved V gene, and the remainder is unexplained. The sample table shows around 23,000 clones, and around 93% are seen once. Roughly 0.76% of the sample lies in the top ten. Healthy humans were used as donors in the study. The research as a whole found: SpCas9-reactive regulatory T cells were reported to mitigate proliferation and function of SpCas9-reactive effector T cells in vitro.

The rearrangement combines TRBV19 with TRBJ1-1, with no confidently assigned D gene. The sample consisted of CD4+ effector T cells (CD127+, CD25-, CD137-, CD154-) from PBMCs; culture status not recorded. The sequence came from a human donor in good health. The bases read TGTGCCAGTAGCGGGCCCCGGAACACTGAAGCTTTCTTT. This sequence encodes CASSGPRNTEAFF. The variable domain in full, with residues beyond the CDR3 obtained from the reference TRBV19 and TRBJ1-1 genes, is DGGITQSPKYLFRKEGQNVTLSCEQNLNHDAMYWYRQDPGQGLRLIYYSQIVNDFQKGDIAEGYSVSREKKESFPLTVTSAQKNPTAFYLCASSGPRNTEAFFGQGTRLTVV.